This is a list of T cell receptor beta chains from one sample in a study of T cell responses to AZD1222 COVID-19 vaccine. Only in-frame clones appear in the TCRdb table, and some are missing; sequencing was by immunoSEQ multiplex PCR. The sample consists of under 150,000 clones, around 92% of them appearing once. Sequences were derived from peripheral blood, sampled 28 days after the second AZD1222 dose. These receptors originate from an adult who received the AZD1222 COVID-19 vaccine. CDR3s include the opening cysteine and the closing phenylalanine or tryptophan. The order of the fields is clone size, D gene, V gene, J gene, CDR3 protein, CDR3 DNA. The D gene is left open where the match is weak. Not every row has a clone size; where given, it reads once, few, many or a size class.

abundance: .
d_gene: TRBD2
v_gene: TRBV7-9
j_gene: TRBJ2-5
CDR3aa: CASSRGLAGWETQYF
CDR3nt: TGTGCCAGCAGCCGAGGACTAGCGGGATGGGAGACCCAGTACTTC

abundance: .
d_gene: .
v_gene: TRBV5-1
j_gene: TRBJ1-4
CDR3aa: CASSSTHRGGEKLFF
CDR3nt: TGCGCCAGCAGCTCAACCCATCGGGGCGGCGAAAAACTGTTTTTT

abundance: .
d_gene: .
v_gene: TRBV11-3
j_gene: TRBJ1-6
CDR3aa: CASSADANSPLHF
CDR3nt: TGTGCCAGCAGCGCAGACGCAAATTCACCCCTCCACTTT

abundance: .
d_gene: TRBD1
v_gene: TRBV28
j_gene: TRBJ1-2
CDR3aa: CASTSTGENSGNTF
CDR3nt: TGTGCCAGCACCTCGACAGGGGAGAACTCGGGGAACACCTTC

abundance: once
d_gene: .
v_gene: TRBV6-1
j_gene: TRBJ1-5
CDR3aa: CASSEIGTGNQPQHF
CDR3nt: TGTGCCAGCAGTGAAATAGGAACAGGGAATCAGCCCCAGCATTTT

abundance: .
d_gene: .
v_gene: TRBV6-5
j_gene: TRBJ1-2
CDR3aa: CASSFSGNYGYTF
CDR3nt: TGTGCCAGCAGTTTTAGCGGGAACTATGGCTACACCTTC

abundance: few
d_gene: .
v_gene: TRBV9
j_gene: TRBJ2-7
CDR3aa: CASSVEASVYDEQYF
CDR3nt: TGTGCCAGCAGCGTAGAGGCTAGCGTCTACGACGAGCAGTACTTC

abundance: .
d_gene: .
v_gene: TRBV7-2
j_gene: TRBJ1-5
CDR3aa: CASSLVGDQPQHF
CDR3nt: TGTGCCAGCAGCTTAGTCGGGGATCAGCCCCAGCATTTT

abundance: .
d_gene: .
v_gene: TRBV7-8
j_gene: TRBJ1-3
CDR3aa: CASSLGGFTRNTIYF
CDR3nt: TGTGCCAGCAGCTTAGGGGGTTTTACGCGTAACACCATATATTTT

abundance: .
d_gene: .
v_gene: TRBV3-1/TRBV3-2
j_gene: TRBJ2-7
CDR3aa: CASSQVNREGEQYF
CDR3nt: TGTGCCAGCAGCCAAGTAAACAGGGAGGGAGAGCAGTACTTC

abundance: once
d_gene: TRBD1
v_gene: TRBV5-4
j_gene: TRBJ2-1
CDR3aa: CASSPGGQGVNEQFF
CDR3nt: TGTGCCAGCAGCCCAGGGGGACAGGGGGTGAATGAGCAGTTCTTC

abundance: .
d_gene: .
v_gene: TRBV10-3
j_gene: TRBJ2-1
CDR3aa: CAIMGGNEQFF
CDR3nt: TGTGCCATCATGGGGGGCAATGAGCAGTTCTTC

abundance: .
d_gene: .
v_gene: TRBV12-3/TRBV12-4
j_gene: TRBJ1-2
CDR3aa: CASSTRTVYGYTF
CDR3nt: TGTGCCAGCAGTACCCGGACAGTTTATGGCTACACCTTC

abundance: .
d_gene: .
v_gene: TRBV15
j_gene: TRBJ2-3
CDR3aa: CATSRDFVGTDTQYF
CDR3nt: TGTGCCACCAGCAGAGATTTCGTAGGGACAGATACGCAGTATTTT

abundance: .
d_gene: .
v_gene: TRBV7-9
j_gene: TRBJ2-1
CDR3aa: CASSLLSLGEQFF
CDR3nt: TGTGCCAGCAGCTTGTTGAGCTTGGGTGAGCAGTTCTTC

abundance: .
d_gene: .
v_gene: TRBV6-6
j_gene: TRBJ2-1
CDR3aa: CASRSNEQFF
CDR3nt: TGTGCCAGCAGGAGCAATGAGCAGTTCTTC

abundance: .
d_gene: .
v_gene: TRBV28
j_gene: TRBJ1-5
CDR3aa: CASSLWGLEPQHF
CDR3nt: TGTGCCAGCAGTTTATGGGGGTTGGAGCCCCAGCATTTT

abundance: .
d_gene: .
v_gene: TRBV28
j_gene: TRBJ1-4
CDR3aa: CASKQREEKLFF
CDR3nt: TGTGCCAGCAAGCAGCGCGAGGAAAAACTGTTTTTT

abundance: .
d_gene: TRBD2
v_gene: TRBV10-3
j_gene: TRBJ2-7
CDR3aa: CAISELPAGKLSYEQYF
CDR3nt: TGTGCCATCAGTGAGCTCCCAGCGGGAAAACTTTCCTACGAGCAGTACTTC

abundance: .
d_gene: .
v_gene: TRBV5-5
j_gene: TRBJ1-6
CDR3aa: CASSSGIQLIHSPLHF
CDR3nt: TGTGCCAGCAGTTCCGGGATTCAATTAATACATTCACCCCTCCACTTT

abundance: .
d_gene: .
v_gene: TRBV19
j_gene: TRBJ2-2
CDR3aa: CASSIGRTWNTGELFF
CDR3nt: TGTGCCAGTAGTATAGGCCGGACTTGGAACACCGGGGAGCTGTTTTTT

abundance: .
d_gene: .
v_gene: TRBV12-3/TRBV12-4
j_gene: TRBJ2-1
CDR3aa: CASIADFGPEQFF
CDR3nt: TGTGCCAGCATCGCGGACTTCGGCCCTGAGCAGTTCTTC

abundance: .
d_gene: TRBD1
v_gene: TRBV19
j_gene: TRBJ2-6
CDR3aa: CASNSDRGRDSGANVLTF
CDR3nt: TGTGCCAGTAACTCCGACAGGGGGCGGGACTCTGGGGCCAACGTCCTGACTTTC

abundance: .
d_gene: .
v_gene: TRBV28
j_gene: TRBJ2-7
CDR3aa: CASSGWTIYEQYF
CDR3nt: TGTGCCAGCAGTGGATGGACTATCTACGAGCAGTACTTC

abundance: .
d_gene: .
v_gene: TRBV6-1
j_gene: TRBJ1-5
CDR3aa: CASSEVGAWGYQPQHF
CDR3nt: TGTGCCAGCAGTGAAGTCGGGGCATGGGGCTATCAGCCCCAGCATTTT

abundance: .
d_gene: TRBD1
v_gene: TRBV5-6
j_gene: TRBJ2-2
CDR3aa: CASSPGTGHNTGELFF
CDR3nt: TGTGCCAGCAGCCCGGGGACAGGGCATAACACCGGGGAGCTGTTTTTT

abundance: once
d_gene: .
v_gene: TRBV7-2
j_gene: TRBJ1-1
CDR3aa: CASSDAPGWNTEAFF
CDR3nt: TGTGCCAGCAGCGACGCCCCTGGGTGGAACACTGAAGCTTTCTTT

abundance: .
d_gene: .
v_gene: TRBV29-1
j_gene: TRBJ1-3
CDR3aa: CSVGLSSGNTIYF
CDR3nt: TGCAGCGTCGGGCTCTCCTCTGGAAACACCATATATTTT

abundance: .
d_gene: .
v_gene: TRBV7-2
j_gene: TRBJ1-6
CDR3aa: CASSLGQVSYNSPLHF
CDR3nt: TGTGCCAGCAGCTTAGGTCAGGTTTCCTATAATTCACCCCTCCACTTT

abundance: .
d_gene: .
v_gene: TRBV24-1
j_gene: TRBJ2-7
CDR3aa: CATSDPMQGYEQYF
CDR3nt: TGTGCCACCAGTGATCCTATGCAGGGATACGAGCAGTACTTC

abundance: .
d_gene: .
v_gene: TRBV28
j_gene: TRBJ1-2
CDR3aa: CASSLPGRYGYTF
CDR3nt: TGTGCCAGCAGTTTACCGGGGAGGTATGGCTACACCTTC

abundance: .
d_gene: TRBD1
v_gene: TRBV28
j_gene: TRBJ1-2
CDR3aa: CASRGDRGWGYTF
CDR3nt: TGTGCCAGCAGGGGAGACAGGGGCTGGGGCTACACCTTC

abundance: few
d_gene: .
v_gene: TRBV6-1
j_gene: TRBJ2-3
CDR3aa: CASSEHGYTDTQYF
CDR3nt: TGTGCCAGCAGTGAACATGGTTACACAGATACGCAGTATTTT